These 15 T cell receptor beta chains share one sample of origin, sequenced in a study of CD8 T cells in Susac syndrome. After extraction with the RNeasy kit, about 0.5 to 1 ug of the RNA was reverse transcribed using random hexamers. Using its own MiXCR run on the immunoSEQ multiplex PCR reads, TCRdb lists one record per CDR3 protein. The table shows 200,000 or so distinct CDR3 sequences, with approximately 95% occurring only once. Sequenced input: CD4+ T cells from PBMCs. The receptors shown here come from a human donor with Susac syndrome.

This clonotype has only a few counts. V gene TRBV7-6 combines with J gene TRBJ2-1; 8 positions match TRBD2. This CDR3 has 16 amino acids. Germline CDR1 and CDR2: SGHVS and FNYEAQ. Unmatched junction bases numbered 9, after V lost 4 bases and J lost 4 bases. CDR3: CASSSEAGAIYNEQFF. The CDR3 bases are TGTGCCAGCAGCTCTGAAGCGGGGGCCATATACAATGAGCAGTTCTTC.

The chain employs TRBV5-4 and TRBJ2-5, with 7 bases identical to TRBD1. The J segment lost 5 bases and the V segment lost 5 bases, leaving 6 bases of the junction unmatched. CDR1 is SGHNT and CDR2 is YYREEE in the germline V gene (reference sequence). The CDR3 has 13 residues. CDR3 bases: TGTGCCAGCAGACTACAGGGGTTGGAGACCCAGTACTTC. It translates to CASRLQGLETQYF.

The chain joins TRBV6-1 to TRBJ2-4; D remains unclear. Trimming took 0 bases from V and 13 from J, leaving 13 bases between them. The CDR3 length is 13 residues. Germline CDR1 reads MNHNS; CDR2 reads SASEGT. CDR3 bases: TGTGCCAGCAGTGAAGCCGCCGTTCCTCCACAGTACTTC. This sequence encodes CASSEAAVPPQYF.

The chain combines TRBV29-1 with TRBJ2-4; TRBD2 agrees at 14 bases. J lost 0 bases, V lost 6 bases, and 13 bases had no gene match. The CDR3 has 19 amino acids. Germline V gives CDR1 SQVTM, CDR2 ANQGSEA. The CDR3 is CSVATQTSGGEIAKNIQYF. CDR3 in DNA: TGCAGCGTCGCTACTCAGACTAGCGGGGGGGAGATAGCCAAAAACATTCAGTACTTC.

The chain carries TRBV6-5 and TRBJ1-2, with D hard to call. This CDR3 is 15 amino acids long. Germline V CDR1 and CDR2: MNHEY, SVGAGI. The germline V and J ends were trimmed by 2 bases and 2 bases, with 12 bases remaining between them. As DNA, the CDR3 is TGTGCCAGCAGTTACCTCGGGTTTAAAAACTATGGCTACACCTTC. This encodes CASSYLGFKNYGYTF.

The chain links TRBV2 to TRBJ1-6, with unresolved D. This CDR3 has 14 amino acids. Germline V gene sequence: CDR1 SNHLY, CDR2 FYNNEI. V dropped 11 bases and J dropped 7 bases, with 18 bases sitting between them. The CDR3 spells CASQDAGFNSPLHF. The CDR3 DNA reads TGTGCCTCCCAGGACGCGGGTTTCAATTCACCCCTCCACTTT.

The V call is TRBV29-1, the J call TRBJ1-2; no definite D call. V was pared by 4 bases and J by 4 bases, with 10 bases between. This CDR3 region has 12 residues. The germline CDR1 and CDR2 sequences are SQVTM and ANQGSEA. CDR3 loop: CSVALSIYGYTF. The CDR3 DNA sequence: TGCAGCGTTGCCCTCTCGATCTATGGCTACACCTTC. Full variable domain (missing parts from reference TRBV29-1 and TRBJ1-2): SAVISQKPSRDICQRGTSLTIQCQVDSQVTMMFWYRQQPGQSLTLIATANQGSEATYESGFVIDKFPISRPNLTFSTLTVSNMSPEDSSIYLCSVALSIYGYTFGSGTRLTVV.

The chain carries TRBV12-3 or TRBV12-4 and TRBJ1-2; possibly TRBD1 for D (5 bases). The CDR3 has 15 residues. V gave up 7 bases and J gave up 5 bases, with 20 bases separating them. The CDR3: CASTPAGRVGYGYTF. CDR3 DNA: TGTGCCAGCACCCCGGCCGGCAGGGTTGGGTATGGCTACACCTTC.

The V gene is TRBV5-1, the J gene TRBJ1-1; the D is unclear. Germline CDR1 and CDR2: SGHRS and YFSETQ. The CDR3 runs 14 residues. Trimming stripped 0 bases from V and 1 base from J, with 7 bases between. CDR3 protein: CASSLVTANTEAFF. CDR3 nucleotide sequence: TGCGCCAGCAGCTTGGTTACAGCGAACACTGAAGCTTTCTTT.

The rearrangement links TRBV7-3 to TRBJ2-5; 9 nucleotides agree with TRBD1. The V segment lost 4 bases and the J segment 5 bases; nucleotides outside the gene matches: 5. CDR1 SGHTA and CDR2 FQGTGA come from the germline V gene. The CDR3 is made up of 14 amino acids. The CDR3 DNA sequence: TGTGCCAGCAGCTGGACAGGGGCGGGGGAGACCCAGTACTTC. Its protein is CASSWTGAGETQYF.

CDR3 coding DNA: TGTGCCAGCAGCAGGACAGGGGACGGCTACGAGCAGTACTTC. Its translation: CASSRTGDGYEQYF. This chain joins TRBV9 and TRBJ2-7, with 9 bases matching TRBD1. CDR1 SGDLS and CDR2 YYNGEE come from the germline V gene. This CDR3 contains 14 residues. V was pared by 4 bases and J by 3 bases, with 5 bases of the junction left unmatched.

The genes are TRBV5-1 and TRBJ1-2; a weak D match, TRBD1 (5 bases). CDR1 and CDR2 (germline): SGHRS, YFSETQ. Trimming cost V 4 bases and J 4 bases, with 11 bases left between them. The CDR3 covers 13 residues. The CDR3 loop reads CASSDDRFYGYTF. The CDR3 coding sequence is TGCGCCAGCAGCGACGACAGATTCTATGGCTACACCTTC. Looking up the rest from reference TRBV5-1 and TRBJ1-2 gives the full variable domain: KAGVTQTPRYLIKTRGQQVTLSCSPISGHRSVSWYQQTPGQGLQFLFEYFSETQRNKGNFPGRFSGRQFSNSRSEMNVSTLELGDSALYLCASSDDRFYGYTFGSGTRLTVV.

The rearrangement uses TRBV29-1 and TRBJ2-5; D possibly corresponds to TRBD2 (6 bases). CDR1 SQVTM and CDR2 ANQGSEA come from the germline V gene. The germline V and J ends were trimmed by 0 bases and 5 bases, with 16 bases remaining between them. CDR3 length equals 15 residues. DNA of the CDR3: TGCAGCGTTGAAGACGGCGCGGGGTGGTATGAGACCCAGTACTTC. As protein: CSVEDGAGWYETQYF. Based on the CDR3 plus reference TRBV29-1 and TRBJ2-5, the full variable domain is SAVISQKPSRDICQRGTSLTIQCQVDSQVTMMFWYRQQPGQSLTLIATANQGSEATYESGFVIDKFPISRPNLTFSTLTVSNMSPEDSSIYLCSVEDGAGWYETQYFGPGTRLLVL.

This sequence joins TRBV7-9 and TRBJ1-2, with D possibly TRBD1 on 5 matching bases. Germline V gene lookup returns CDR1 SEHNR and CDR2 FQNEAQ (reference sequence). Trimming stripped 5 bases from V and 2 bases from J, with 12 bases between. The CDR3 runs 14 residues. The CDR3 here is CASSPVGGNYGYTF. The CDR3 nucleotides are TGTGCCAGCAGCCCTGTGGGGGGGAACTATGGCTACACCTTC. The complete variable domain, with remaining parts taken from reference TRBV7-9 and TRBJ1-2, reads DTGVSQNPRHKITKRGQNVTFRCDPISEHNRLYWYRQTLGQGPEFLTYFQNEAQLEKSRLLSDRFSAERPKGSFSTLEIQRTEQGDSAMYLCASSPVGGNYGYTFGSGTRLTVV.

The genes are TRBV27 and TRBJ1-6; no reliable D call. The germline CDR1 and CDR2 sequences are MNHEY and SMNVEV (reference sequence). Deletions cut 3 bases from V and 7 bases from J, with 10 bases between. The CDR3 is 14 residues long. The CDR3 DNA is TGTGCCAGCAGTTTTGGACCCACAAATTCACCCCTCCACTTT. It encodes CASSFGPTNSPLHF.